This is a list of T cell receptor beta chains from one sample in a study of cytomegalovirus exposure and HLA in healthy donors. Sequencing was performed with immunoSEQ multiplex PCR; in TCRdb, only in-frame clones are kept and a portion is missing. This table holds 140,000 to 150,000 clones, approximately 81% found once. Material for sequencing was PBMCs. The source is a boy aged 2 to 10 in good health and CMV-seronegative. The CDR3 runs from the conserved cysteine through the conserved F or W. Fields, in order: V gene, clone size, J gene, D gene, CDR3 DNA, CDR3 protein. A D gene is named only where the DNA matches it firmly. Expanded clones are given a class, and other clones once, few, many or no size at all.

V gene: TRBV11-1; clone size: .; J gene: TRBJ1-1; D gene: .; CDR3 DNA: TGTGCCAGCAGCTTATGGGAGGTGAACACTGAAGCTTTCTTT; CDR3 protein: CASSLWEVNTEAFF
V gene: TRBV6-1; clone size: once; J gene: TRBJ2-1; D gene: TRBD1; CDR3 DNA: TGTGCCAGCACCCCCCGCGGGACAGGGTACAATGAGCAGTTCTTC; CDR3 protein: CASTPRGTGYNEQFF
V gene: TRBV4-3; clone size: few; J gene: TRBJ2-3; D gene: .; CDR3 DNA: TGCGCCAGCAGCCAAGACTCGGCTAGTTGGGGCACAGATACGCAGTATTTT; CDR3 protein: CASSQDSASWGTDTQYF
V gene: TRBV11-3; clone size: .; J gene: TRBJ2-1; D gene: TRBD2; CDR3 DNA: TGTGCCAGCAGCCGGAGACTAGCGGAGTACAATGAGCAGTTCTTC; CDR3 protein: CASSRRLAEYNEQFF
V gene: TRBV5-1; clone size: .; J gene: TRBJ2-1; D gene: TRBD1; CDR3 DNA: TGCGCCAGCAGCTTGGAAGGGGGCCCCTACAATGAGCAGTTCTTC; CDR3 protein: CASSLEGGPYNEQFF
V gene: TRBV6-6; clone size: .; J gene: TRBJ1-2; D gene: .; CDR3 DNA: TGTGCCAGCAGTACACGGACAGACTCTATGTGTGGCTACACCTTC; CDR3 protein: CASSTRTDSMCGYTF
V gene: TRBV9; clone size: once; J gene: TRBJ1-2; D gene: .; CDR3 DNA: TGTGCCAGTGGAGGGACTAACTATGGCTACACCTTC; CDR3 protein: CASGGTNYGYTF
V gene: TRBV10-3; clone size: once; J gene: TRBJ2-3; D gene: .; CDR3 DNA: TGTGCCACCGGAGCCGAGCCGGATACGCAGTATTTT; CDR3 protein: CATGAEPDTQYF
V gene: TRBV5-1; clone size: .; J gene: TRBJ2-5; D gene: TRBD2; CDR3 DNA: TGCGCCAGCAGCCTTGGGCCTAGCGGGGGGGTACGCCAAGAGACCCAGTACTTC; CDR3 protein: CASSLGPSGGVRQETQYF
V gene: TRBV9; clone size: once; J gene: TRBJ2-4; D gene: TRBD1; CDR3 DNA: TGTGCCAGCAGTGTAAATCCGGGACAGGGGCTAAACATTCAGTACTTC; CDR3 protein: CASSVNPGQGLNIQYF
V gene: TRBV7-6; clone size: .; J gene: TRBJ2-7; D gene: .; CDR3 DNA: TGTGCCAGCAGCGGAAAGCCAGGGACACGTACCCGCTACGAGCAGTACTTC; CDR3 protein: CASSGKPGTRTRYEQYF
V gene: TRBV6-5; clone size: once; J gene: TRBJ1-5; D gene: TRBD1; CDR3 DNA: TGTGCCAGCAGGAGAACAAACAGGGGGACTCAGCCCCAGCATTTT; CDR3 protein: CASRRTNRGTQPQHF
V gene: TRBV4-1; clone size: .; J gene: TRBJ1-1; D gene: .; CDR3 DNA: TGCGCCAGCAGCCAAGACAGGGTTGGGACTGAAGCTTTCTTT; CDR3 protein: CASSQDRVGTEAFF
V gene: TRBV4-1; clone size: few; J gene: TRBJ1-3; D gene: .; CDR3 DNA: TGCGCCAGCAGCCAACGACAGTTTACCTCTGGAAACACCATATATTTT; CDR3 protein: CASSQRQFTSGNTIYF
V gene: TRBV5-1; clone size: .; J gene: TRBJ1-1; D gene: .; CDR3 DNA: TGCGCCAGCAGCTCAGGGCTCAGACAGGATCCTAAGAACACTGAAGCTTTCTTT; CDR3 protein: CASSSGLRQDPKNTEAFF
V gene: TRBV9; clone size: .; J gene: TRBJ2-7; D gene: .; CDR3 DNA: TGTGCCAGCAGCGTAGACAGGGCGCGCTCCGAGCAGTACTTC; CDR3 protein: CASSVDRARSEQYF
V gene: TRBV19; clone size: .; J gene: TRBJ2-1; D gene: .; CDR3 DNA: TGTGCCAGTAGTAAGTTTGTGGGAGGCGATGAGCAGTTCTTC; CDR3 protein: CASSKFVGGDEQFF
V gene: TRBV5-4; clone size: .; J gene: TRBJ2-2; D gene: TRBD2; CDR3 DNA: TGTGCCATAGGACTAGCGGGAGGGAACACCGGGGAGCTGTTTTTT; CDR3 protein: CAIGLAGGNTGELFF
V gene: TRBV11-2; clone size: .; J gene: TRBJ2-1; D gene: .; CDR3 DNA: TGTGCCAGCAGCTTCAGGGGGGTGAATGAGCAGTTCTTC; CDR3 protein: CASSFRGVNEQFF
V gene: TRBV29-1; clone size: .; J gene: TRBJ2-3; D gene: .; CDR3 DNA: TGCAGTGTGACTACCCGTAGCACAGATACGCAGTATTTT; CDR3 protein: CSVTTRSTDTQYF
V gene: TRBV5-1; clone size: .; J gene: TRBJ2-7; D gene: TRBD2; CDR3 DNA: TGCGCCAGCAGCTTTGGGCTAGCGGGGGGGCTCGAGCAGTACTTC; CDR3 protein: CASSFGLAGGLEQYF